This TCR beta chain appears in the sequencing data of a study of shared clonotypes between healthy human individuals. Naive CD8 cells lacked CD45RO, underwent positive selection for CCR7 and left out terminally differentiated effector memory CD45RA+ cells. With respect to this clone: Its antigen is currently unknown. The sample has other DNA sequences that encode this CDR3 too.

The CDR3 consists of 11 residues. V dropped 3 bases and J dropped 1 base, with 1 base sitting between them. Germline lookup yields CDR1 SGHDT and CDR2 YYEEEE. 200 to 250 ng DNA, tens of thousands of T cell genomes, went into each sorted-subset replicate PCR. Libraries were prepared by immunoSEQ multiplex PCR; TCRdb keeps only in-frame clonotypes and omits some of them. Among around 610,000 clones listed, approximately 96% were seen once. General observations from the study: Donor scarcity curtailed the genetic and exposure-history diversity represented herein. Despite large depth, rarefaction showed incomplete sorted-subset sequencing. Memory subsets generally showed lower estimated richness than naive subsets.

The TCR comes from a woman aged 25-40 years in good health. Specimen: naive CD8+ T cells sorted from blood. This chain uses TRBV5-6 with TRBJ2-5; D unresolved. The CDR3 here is CASSSQETQYF. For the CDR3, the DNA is TGTGCCAGCAGCTCCCAAGAGACCCAGTACTTC. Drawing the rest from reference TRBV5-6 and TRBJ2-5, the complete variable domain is DAGVTQSPTHLIKTRGQQVTLRCSPKSGHDTVSWYQQALGQGPQFIFQYYEEEERQRGNFPDRFSGHQFPNYSSELNVNALLLGDSALYLCASSSQETQYFGPGTRLLVL.